Following are 10 T cell receptor beta chains from one sample sequenced in a study of CD8+CD57+ T cells in acquired aplastic anemia. It was genomic DNA that served as the template for profiling TCR beta VDJ and CDR3. TCRdb ran MiXCR on the reads and lists one entry per CDR3 protein. The sample holds some 290,000 distinct CDR3 sequences, roughly half seen once. The sequenced material came from sorted CD4+, CD8+, or CD8+CD57+ T cells (not recorded which) from PBMCs. The receptor source for this set is a human donor with severe aplastic anemia or a healthy control (not recorded which).

This clonotype came up a few times. The CDR3 DNA reads as TGTGCCACCAGCAGAGATATACCAGGCTACGAGCAGTACTTC. Translating gives CATSRDIPGYEQYF. The chain employs TRBV15 and TRBJ2-7; D is ambiguous. V lost 0 bases to trimming and J lost 3 bases, with 9 bases between them. The CDR3 covers 14 residues. Germline V CDR1 and CDR2: LNHNV, YYDKDF (reference sequence).

The table lists this clonotype with many counts. The rearrangement uses TRBV4-2 and TRBJ1-4; D remains ambiguous. The germline V and J ends were trimmed by 0 bases and 0 bases, with 8 bases remaining between them. The germline gives CDR1 LGHNA, CDR2 YNFKEQ. The CDR3 sequence is 16 residues long. The CDR3, as DNA: TGTGCCAGCAGCCAAGAAGGCGGGGCAACTAATGAAAAACTGTTTTTT. Translating it yields CASSQEGGATNEKLFF.

The chain employs TRBV7-9 and TRBJ2-2; tentatively, D is TRBD1 (7 bases). This CDR3 is built from 14 residues. Trimming shortened V by 2 bases and J by 8 bases, and 12 bases separated the two germline ends. Germline assignment: CDR1 SEHNR and CDR2 FQNEAQ (reference sequence). CDR3 residues: CASSLRRGQGELFF. The CDR3 DNA reads TGTGCCAGCAGCTTACGGAGGGGGCAAGGGGAGCTGTTTTTT.

As regards this clonotype: An end of the junction differs from the germline gene, which may be a read error. V gene TRBV15 combines with J gene TRBJ2-1; possibly TRBD1 for D (7 bases). CDR1 and CDR2 (germline): LNHNV, YYDKDF (reference sequence). The CDR3 has 19 amino acids. The CDR3 bases are TGTGCCACCAACATCGGGGGAGGTGGGGACAGACAAGGGGTAAATGAGCAGTCCTTC. Residues: CATNIGGGGDRQGVNEQSF.

This clonotype appeared a few times. The J gene is TRBJ2-2, the V gene TRBV5-1, with D perhaps matching TRBD1 (6 bases). The V gene lost 0 bases and the J gene lost 4 bases, with 16 bases spanning the gap. CDR1 is SGHRS and CDR2 is YFSETQ in the germline V gene. This CDR3 comprises 17 residues. CDR3 bases: TGCGCCAGCAGCTTGGTTTCAGGGGCACTCGGCACCGGGGAGCTGTTTTTT. As protein: CASSLVSGALGTGELFF.

V and J are TRBV29-1 and TRBJ1-1; maybe TRBD1 (6 bases). V was cut by 3 bases and J by 1 base, with 9 bases left in between. This CDR3 has 13 amino acids. Per germline, CDR1 SQVTM and CDR2 ANQGSEA. The CDR3 here is CSVERTENTEAFF. CDR3 bases: TGCAGCGTTGAGCGGACAGAGAACACTGAAGCTTTCTTT.

This rearrangement joins TRBV6-5 to TRBJ1-1; 8 positions match TRBD1. The J segment lost 8 bases and the V segment lost 6 bases, leaving 11 bases of the junction unmatched. The CDR3 totals 14 residues. Germline V gives CDR1 MNHEY, CDR2 SVGAGI. The CDR3 loop is CASSRSFDRGEAFF. The CDR3, as DNA: TGTGCCAGCAGCCGCTCGTTCGACAGGGGCGAAGCTTTCTTT.

This chain uses TRBV20-1 with TRBJ2-1; D not resolved. V was clipped by 3 bases and J by 9 bases, with 9 bases between them. From germline, CDR1 is DFQATT and CDR2 SNEGSKA (reference sequence). The CDR3 length is 11 residues. The CDR3 is CSASDFGEQFF. In DNA, the CDR3 is TGCAGTGCTAGCGATTTTGGTGAGCAGTTCTTC.

This clonotype was seen many times. The chain joins TRBV13 to TRBJ2-5; 9 nucleotides line up with TRBD2. The CDR3 contains 16 residues. The V gene's germline CDR1 is PRHDT and CDR2 FYEKMQ (reference sequence). J was trimmed by 1 base and V by 5 bases; bases with no gene match: 8. CDR3 DNA sequence: TGTGCCAGCAGCACGAGCGGGGGGACTGGCCAAGAGACCCAGTACTTC. Translating it yields CASSTSGGTGQETQYF.

This clonotype was seen ten or more times. This sequence joins TRBV6-2 or TRBV6-3 and TRBJ2-7, with D perhaps TRBD1 or TRBD2 (5 bases each). Between the trimmed V and J ends, which lost 3 bases and 2 bases, there was a span of 14 bases. CDR1 is MNHEY and CDR2 is SVGEGT in the germline V gene. This CDR3 comprises 15 residues. This CDR3 reads CASSYGTGTTYEQYF. The CDR3 nucleotides read TGTGCCAGCAGTTATGGGACCGGGACGACCTACGAGCAGTACTTC.